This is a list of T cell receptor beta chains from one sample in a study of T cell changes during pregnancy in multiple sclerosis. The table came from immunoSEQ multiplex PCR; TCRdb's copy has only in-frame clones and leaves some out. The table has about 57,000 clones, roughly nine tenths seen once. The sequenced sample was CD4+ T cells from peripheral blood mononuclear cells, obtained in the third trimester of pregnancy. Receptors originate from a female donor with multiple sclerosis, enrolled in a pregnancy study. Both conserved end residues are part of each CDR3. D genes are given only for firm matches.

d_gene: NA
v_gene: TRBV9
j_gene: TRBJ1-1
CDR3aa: CASRREGAEAFF
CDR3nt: TGTGCCAGCAGACGGGAGGGCGCTGAAGCTTTCTTT

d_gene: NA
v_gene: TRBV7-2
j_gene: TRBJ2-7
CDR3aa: CASSPHDRYEQYF
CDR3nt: TGTGCCAGCAGCCCCCACGACAGATACGAGCAGTACTTC

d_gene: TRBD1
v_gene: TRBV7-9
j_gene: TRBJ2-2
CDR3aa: CASSLQGALTGELFF
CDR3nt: TGTGCCAGCAGCCTACAGGGGGCCCTCACCGGGGAGCTGTTTTTT

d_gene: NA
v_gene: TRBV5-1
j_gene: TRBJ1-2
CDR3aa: CASSPGQLYGYTF
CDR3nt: TGCGCCAGCAGCCCTGGACAGCTCTATGGCTACACCTTC

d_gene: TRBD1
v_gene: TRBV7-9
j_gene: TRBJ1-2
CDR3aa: CASSSWTGTFSNYGYTF
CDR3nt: TGTGCCAGCAGCTCCTGGACAGGGACCTTTTCTAACTATGGCTACACCTTC

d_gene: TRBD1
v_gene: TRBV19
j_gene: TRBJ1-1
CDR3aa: CASTEDRAGNTEAFF
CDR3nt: TGTGCCAGTACCGAGGACAGGGCTGGGAACACTGAAGCTTTCTTT

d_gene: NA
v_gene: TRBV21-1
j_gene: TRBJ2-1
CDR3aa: CASSKWMRDNEQFF
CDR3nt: TGTGCCAGCAGCAAATGGATGAGGGACAATGAGCAGTTCTTC

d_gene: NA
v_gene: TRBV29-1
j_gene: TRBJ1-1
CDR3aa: CSAEVSTEAFF
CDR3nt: TGCAGCGCGGAGGTGTCCACTGAAGCTTTCTTT

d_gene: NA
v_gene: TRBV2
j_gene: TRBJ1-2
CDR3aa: CASRWAGSAYGYTF
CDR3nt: TGTGCCAGCAGGTGGGCAGGGTCCGCCTATGGCTACACCTTC

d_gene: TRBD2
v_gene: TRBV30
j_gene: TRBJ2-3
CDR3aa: CAWTRRGNTDTQYF
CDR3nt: TGTGCCTGGACTCGGCGGGGGAACACAGATACGCAGTATTTT

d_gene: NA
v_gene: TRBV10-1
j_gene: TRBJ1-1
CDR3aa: CATCLARERSLTRDTEAFF
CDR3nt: TGCGCCACTTGTTTGGCACGGGAGAGATCATTAACGAGGGACACTGAAGCTTTCTTT

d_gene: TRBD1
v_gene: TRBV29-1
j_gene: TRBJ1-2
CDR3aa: CSVEQGAPYGYTF
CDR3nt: TGCAGCGTAGAACAGGGGGCTCCCTATGGCTACACCTTC

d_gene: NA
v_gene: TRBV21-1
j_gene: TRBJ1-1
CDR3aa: CASSKPGQGGNTEAFF
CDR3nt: TGTGCCAGCAGCAAACCGGGACAGGGGGGGAACACTGAAGCTTTCTTT

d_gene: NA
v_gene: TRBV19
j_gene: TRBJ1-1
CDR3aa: CASSISFFLTNTEAFF
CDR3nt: TGTGCCAGTAGTATAAGCTTTTTCCTCACGAACACTGAAGCTTTCTTT

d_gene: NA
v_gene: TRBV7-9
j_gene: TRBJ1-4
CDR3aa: CASSLASGATNEKLFF
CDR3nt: TGTGCCAGCAGCTTAGCGAGCGGGGCAACTAATGAAAAACTGTTTTTT

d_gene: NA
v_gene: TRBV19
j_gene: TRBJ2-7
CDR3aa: CASSPGRSSYEQYF
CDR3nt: TGTGCCAGTAGCCCTGGGAGAAGCTCCTACGAGCAGTACTTC